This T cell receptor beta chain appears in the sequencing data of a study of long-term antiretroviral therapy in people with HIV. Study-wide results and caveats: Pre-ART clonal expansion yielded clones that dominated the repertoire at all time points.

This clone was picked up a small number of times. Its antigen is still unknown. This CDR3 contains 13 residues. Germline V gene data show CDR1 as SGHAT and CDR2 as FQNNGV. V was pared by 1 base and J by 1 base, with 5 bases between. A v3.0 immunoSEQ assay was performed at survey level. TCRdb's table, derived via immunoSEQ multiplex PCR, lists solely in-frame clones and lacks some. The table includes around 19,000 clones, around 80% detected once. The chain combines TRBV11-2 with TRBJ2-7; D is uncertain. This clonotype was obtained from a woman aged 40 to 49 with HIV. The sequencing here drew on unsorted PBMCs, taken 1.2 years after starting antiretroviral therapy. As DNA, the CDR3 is TGTGCCAGCAGCTTAGGAGCATCCTACGAGCAGTACTTC. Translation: CASSLGASYEQYF.